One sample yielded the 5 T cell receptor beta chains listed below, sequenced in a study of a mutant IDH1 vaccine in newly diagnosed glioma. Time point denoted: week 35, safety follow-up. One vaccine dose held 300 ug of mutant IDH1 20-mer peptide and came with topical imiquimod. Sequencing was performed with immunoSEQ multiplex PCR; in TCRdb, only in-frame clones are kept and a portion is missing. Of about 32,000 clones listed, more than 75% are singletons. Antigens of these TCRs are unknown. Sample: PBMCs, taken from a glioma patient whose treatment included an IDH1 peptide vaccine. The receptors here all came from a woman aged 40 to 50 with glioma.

CDR3 DNA: TGTGCCCTCCACCCGCCAACCTACGAGCAGTACTTC. Translated, it gives CALHPPTYEQYF. The chain has TRBV30 and TRBJ2-7, with D unresolved. This CDR3 spans 12 amino acids. The germline gives CDR1 GTSNPN, CDR2 SVGIG (reference sequence). Trimming cost V 8 bases and J 2 bases, with 13 bases left between them.

CDR3: CASAYQETQYF. As DNA, the CDR3 is TGTGCCAGCGCATACCAAGAGACCCAGTACTTC. The rearrangement joins TRBV2 to TRBJ2-5; D is unclear. V dropped 8 bases and J dropped 0 bases, with 4 bases sitting between them. CDR3 length: 11 amino acids. The germline CDR1 and CDR2 sequences are SNHLY and FYNNEI. Full variable domain (outside the CDR3, taken from reference TRBV2 and TRBJ2-5): EPEVTQTPSHQVTQMGQEVILRCVPISNHLYFYWYRQILGQKVEFLVSFYNNEISEKSEIFDDQFSVERPDGSNFTLKIRSTKLEDSAMYFCASAYQETQYFGPGTRLLVL.

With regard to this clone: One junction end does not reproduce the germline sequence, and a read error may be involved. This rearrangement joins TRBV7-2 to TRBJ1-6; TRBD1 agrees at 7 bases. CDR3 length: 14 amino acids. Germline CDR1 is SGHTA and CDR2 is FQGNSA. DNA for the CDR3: TGTGCCAGCAGTTTAGACAGGGTTAATTCACCCCTCCACTTT. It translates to CASSLDRVNSPLHF.

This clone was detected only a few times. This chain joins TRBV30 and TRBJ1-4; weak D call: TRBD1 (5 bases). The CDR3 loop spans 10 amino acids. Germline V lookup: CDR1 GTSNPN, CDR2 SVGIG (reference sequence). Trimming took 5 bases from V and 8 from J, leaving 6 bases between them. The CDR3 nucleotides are TGTGCCTGGCGGGGGGAAAAACTGTTTTTT. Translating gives CAWRGEKLFF. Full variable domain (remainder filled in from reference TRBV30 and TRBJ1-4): SQTIHQWPATLVQPVGSPLSLECTVEGTSNPNLYWYRQAAGRGLQLLFYSVGIGQISSEVPQNLSASRPQDRQFILSSKKLLLSDSGFYLCAWRGEKLFFGSGTQLSVL.

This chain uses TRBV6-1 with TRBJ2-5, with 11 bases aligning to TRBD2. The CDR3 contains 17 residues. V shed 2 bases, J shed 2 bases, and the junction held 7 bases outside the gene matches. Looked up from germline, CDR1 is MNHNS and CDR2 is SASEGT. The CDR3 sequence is CASSELGLAGGQETQYF. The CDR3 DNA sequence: TGTGCCAGCAGTGAACTCGGACTAGCGGGCGGTCAAGAGACCCAGTACTTC.